The 28 T cell receptor beta chains presented below share a single source sample, sequenced in a study of OX40 agonist ivuxolimab in advanced cancers. Sequenced by immunoSEQ multiplex PCR; TCRdb stores in-frame clones only, minus some. The data contain roughly 11,000 clones, about two thirds of them singletons. Specimen: CD4+ or CD8+ T cells sorted from blood, collected in a trial of the OX40 agonist ivuxolimab. These receptors were taken from an adult with an advanced solid tumor such as melanoma, head and neck, liver or kidney cancer.

The CDR3 region has the DNA TGTGCCAGCAGCTTGGGACTAGCGGGAGGTGTCCAGTACTTC. Protein product: CASSLGLAGGVQYF. The V call is TRBV5-6, the J call TRBJ2-5, with 13 positions matching TRBD2. Germline CDR1 and CDR2: SGHDT and YYEEEE. The CDR3 totals 14 residues. After removal of 0 bases from V and 10 bases from J, the junction contained 3 bases not matched to a gene.

J is TRBJ2-7 and V is TRBV13, with TRBD1 identical over 7 bases. The V gene's germline CDR1 is PRHDT and CDR2 FYEKMQ (reference sequence). The CDR3 is 15 residues long. J lost 0 bases, V lost 6 bases, and 8 bases had no gene match. The CDR3 DNA is TGTGCCAGCAGTTACAGGGGTGCCAGCTCCTACGAGCAGTACTTC. Protein product: CASSYRGASSYEQYF.

This chain links TRBV5-6 with TRBJ2-3; D is possibly TRBD1 (6 bases). CDR3 length equals 15 residues. Germline V CDR1 and CDR2: SGHDT, YYEEEE. The V end lost 4 bases, the J end lost 0 bases, and 12 bases lay between the germline ends. Here the CDR3 DNA reads TGTGCCAGCAGCCGGGACACCTCGAGCACAGATACGCAGTATTTT. Amino acids: CASSRDTSSTDTQYF. Drawing the rest from reference TRBV5-6 and TRBJ2-3, the complete variable domain is DAGVTQSPTHLIKTRGQQVTLRCSPKSGHDTVSWYQQALGQGPQFIFQYYEEEERQRGNFPDRFSGHQFPNYSSELNVNALLLGDSALYLCASSRDTSSTDTQYFGPGTRLTVL.

The genes are TRBV19 and TRBJ2-7, with D maybe TRBD1 (7 bases). The CDR3 consists of 15 residues. CDR1 is LNHDA and CDR2 is SQIVND in the germline V gene (reference sequence). V shed 4 bases and J shed 5 bases, with 18 bases lying between them. The CDR3 region is CASSRGAGGKNEQYF. The DNA of the CDR3 is TGTGCCAGTAGTAGGGGGGCAGGGGGTAAGAACGAGCAGTACTTC.

In this sample, this clone turned up once. DNA of the CDR3: TGTGCCAGCAGCTTAGGTACAGACACTGAAGCTTTCTTT. Translation: CASSLGTDTEAFF. V is TRBV7-9 and J is TRBJ1-1, with unresolved D. Germline CDR1 is SEHNR and CDR2 is FQNEAQ (reference sequence). The CDR3 totals 13 residues. V was clipped by 1 base and J by 3 bases, with 6 bases between them. Filled out from reference TRBV7-9 and TRBJ1-1, the complete variable domain reads DTGVSQNPRHKITKRGQNVTFRCDPISEHNRLYWYRQTLGQGPEFLTYFQNEAQLEKSRLLSDRFSAERPKGSFSTLEIQRTEQGDSAMYLCASSLGTDTEAFFGQGTRLTVV.

By share, this clone ranks as medium-sized. V and J are TRBV5-6 and TRBJ2-1; D is unresolved. The V gene lost 4 bases and the J gene lost 8 bases, with 19 bases spanning the gap. The germline V gene has CDR1 SGHDT and CDR2 YYEEEE. The CDR3 sequence is 15 residues long. In nucleotides, the CDR3 is TGTGCCAGCAGCGCCCGGGCCCACGAGAAGGATGAGCAGTTCTTC. Its translation is CASSARAHEKDEQFF.

The chain couples TRBV6-5 to TRBJ1-1; D is possibly TRBD1 (5 bases). The V end lost 6 bases, the J end lost 5 bases, and 13 bases lay between the germline ends. Germline lookup yields CDR1 MNHEY and CDR2 SVGAGI. The CDR3 is 13 amino acids. As DNA, the CDR3 is TGTGCCAGCAGCCTCGGGGGGGGAACTGAAGCTTTCTTT. Translated: CASSLGGGTEAFF.

This clone has a count of ten or more. The rearrangement uses TRBV6-1 and TRBJ1-6, with no clear D. The CDR3 consists of 15 residues. Trimming cost V 2 bases and J 0 bases, with 5 bases left between them. In germline, CDR1 is MNHNS, CDR2 SASEGT. CDR3 in DNA: TGTGCCAGCAGTGAACCAAGCTCCTATAATTCACCCCTCCACTTT. Translation gives CASSEPSSYNSPLHF.

CDR3 loop: CASVSTGNTIYF. Here the CDR3 DNA reads TGTGCCAGCGTCTCGACTGGAAACACCATATATTTT. This chain links TRBV6-5 with TRBJ1-3; D unclear. The V end was cut by 8 bases, the J end by 2 bases, with 7 bases between. Germline V lookup: CDR1 MNHEY, CDR2 SVGAGI. The CDR3 sequence is 12 residues long.

The chain is built from TRBV7-9 and TRBJ1-1, with 8 bases lining up with TRBD1. The CDR3 has 14 residues. V was pared by 4 bases and J by 6 bases, with 7 bases of the junction left unmatched. Germline CDR1 is SEHNR and CDR2 is FQNEAQ (reference sequence). The CDR3 reads CASSSGQGQAEAFF. The CDR3 coding sequence is TGTGCCAGCAGCTCCGGACAGGGCCAGGCTGAAGCTTTCTTT.

The genes are TRBV10-1 and TRBJ2-5; 15 nucleotides agree with TRBD2. V shed 6 bases and J 5 bases; nucleotides not matched to a gene: 4. Germline CDR1 is WNHNN and CDR2 is SYGVQD (reference sequence). The CDR3 is 15 residues long. The CDR3: CASSPGLAGGETQYF. The DNA for the CDR3 is TGCGCCAGCAGCCCAGGACTAGCGGGAGGGGAGACCCAGTACTTC.

This rearrangement joins TRBV27 to TRBJ2-7; D remains unclear. V gave up 5 bases and J gave up 2 bases, with 4 bases separating them. The CDR3 consists of 11 residues. CDR1 MNHEY and CDR2 SMNVEV come from the germline V gene (reference sequence). The CDR3 sequence is CASSTTYEQYF. In nucleotides, the CDR3 is TGTGCCAGCAGTACAACCTACGAGCAGTACTTC.

The rearrangement links TRBV7-9 to TRBJ1-4; 7 positions agree with TRBD1. The V segment lost 5 bases and the J segment 3 bases; nucleotides outside the gene matches: 9. The CDR3 totals 16 residues. Germline CDR1 and CDR2: SEHNR and FQNEAQ (reference sequence). CDR3 region: CASSAETGLPNEKLFF. The DNA of the CDR3 is TGTGCCAGCAGCGCAGAGACAGGGTTACCTAATGAAAAACTGTTTTTT.

The chain joins TRBV9 to TRBJ2-7, with D perhaps TRBD1 or TRBD2 (5 bases each). V lost 3 bases and J lost 6, with 13 bases in between. This CDR3 region has 13 residues. In germline, CDR1 is SGDLS, CDR2 YYNGEE. The CDR3 DNA reads TGTGCCAGCAGCGCTGATGGGGGTGGCGAGCAGTACTTC. Protein product: CASSADGGGEQYF.

The chain has TRBV29-1 and TRBJ2-5; D remains ambiguous. Trimming removed 4 bases at V and 4 bases at J, with 7 bases between. This CDR3 has 11 amino acids. Germline CDR1 is SQVTM and CDR2 is ANQGSEA. Here the CDR3 reads CSVGWAETQYF. The DNA of the CDR3 is TGCAGCGTTGGATGGGCAGAGACCCAGTACTTC.

This clone has just a few counts. The chain uses TRBV28 and TRBJ2-3; TRBD2 matches at 7 bases. Germline V gives CDR1 MDHEN, CDR2 SYDVKM. The CDR3 loop spans 16 amino acids. V shed 2 bases, J shed 3 bases, and the junction held 8 bases outside the gene matches. CDR3 DNA: TGTGCCAGCAGTTTAGTGGGAGCGGGACCTACAGATACGCAGTATTTT. Residues: CASSLVGAGPTDTQYF.

Notes on this clone: One end of the junction fails to match germline, which may point to a read error. The chain is built from TRBV28 and TRBJ2-3, with 14 bases aligning to TRBD2. The CDR3 is 18 residues long. Germline CDR1 is MDHEN and CDR2 is SYDVKM. In DNA form, the CDR3 reads TGTGCCAGCACCAGAGGACTAGCGGGAGGAAAGGATCCAGAAACGCAGTATTTT. Encoded protein: CASTRGLAGGKDPETQYF.

The rearrangement joins TRBV5-6 to TRBJ1-2; D is uncertain. The CDR3 covers 12 residues. V lost 2 bases, J lost 4 bases, and 6 bases lay in between. Germline values: CDR1 SGHDT, CDR2 YYEEEE. The CDR3 loop reads CASSFGSYGYTF. The CDR3 DNA sequence: TGTGCCAGCAGCTTCGGGAGCTATGGCTACACCTTC.

The V gene is TRBV5-1, the J gene TRBJ2-2; 8 bases match TRBD1. There are 18 residues in the CDR3. Germline V gives CDR1 SGHRS, CDR2 YFSETQ. V lost 8 bases, J lost 1 base, and 16 bases stayed unmatched. This CDR3 reads CASSSLRLDRVNTGELFF. CDR3 nucleotides: TGCGCCAGTAGCAGCCTAAGACTGGACAGGGTGAACACCGGGGAGCTGTTTTTT.

V usage is TRBV10-3 and J usage is TRBJ1-2; D is uncertain. In germline, CDR1 is ENHRY, CDR2 SYGVKD. The V gene lost 0 bases and the J gene lost 4 bases, with 9 bases spanning the gap. CDR3 length: 14 amino acids. The chain's CDR3 is CAISESPASYGYTF. The CDR3 DNA is TGTGCCATCAGTGAGTCGCCAGCATCCTATGGCTACACCTTC.

This clone turned up a few times. J is TRBJ2-7 and V is TRBV13, with TRBD1 identical over 7 bases. The CDR3 spans 13 residues. In germline, CDR1 is PRHDT, CDR2 FYEKMQ (reference sequence). V gave up 8 bases and J gave up 9 bases; unmatched junction bases: 13. This CDR3 is CASGQGTVGWQYF. DNA of the CDR3: TGTGCCAGCGGCCAAGGGACAGTAGGTTGGCAGTACTTC.

This sequence joins TRBV6-6 and TRBJ1-5; maybe TRBD1 (5 bases). The V end lost 8 bases, the J end lost 4 bases, and 15 bases lay between the germline ends. CDR1 is MNHNY and CDR2 is SVGAGI in the germline V gene (reference sequence). This CDR3 contains 14 residues. CDR3 amino acids: CASQGVRANQPQHF. The DNA of the CDR3 is TGTGCCAGCCAGGGAGTTAGGGCAAATCAGCCCCAGCATTTT.

This clone was counted between two and nine times. The V gene is TRBV9, the J gene TRBJ2-4; D unclear. V lost 4 bases to trimming and J lost 5 bases, with 10 bases between them. Germline values: CDR1 SGDLS, CDR2 YYNGEE. The CDR3 runs to 13 residues. CDR3 sequence: CASSPPRENIQYF. In DNA, the CDR3 is TGTGCCAGCAGCCCCCCCCGAGAAAACATTCAGTACTTC.

Judged by abundance, this clone is medium-sized. The CDR3 DNA reads TGTGCCAGCAATGCGGGACAGATTAACACCGGGGAGCTGTTTTTT. This translates into CASNAGQINTGELFF. The J gene is TRBJ2-2, the V gene TRBV6-5; D might be TRBD1 (7 bases). Germline CDR1 is MNHEY and CDR2 is SVGAGI. V lost 7 bases and J lost 2, with 14 bases in between. CDR3 length: 15 amino acids.

The chain carries TRBV19 and TRBJ2-7, with TRBD2 matching over 8 bases. The CDR3 runs 14 residues. V was pared by 2 bases and J by 5 bases, with 5 bases of the junction left unmatched. CDR1 and CDR2 (germline): LNHDA, SQIVND (reference sequence). As DNA, the CDR3 is TGTGCCAGTAGTATAACGGGGGGGTCCCACGAGCAGTACTTC. Protein product: CASSITGGSHEQYF.

The chain employs TRBV9 and TRBJ2-5; D is possibly TRBD1 (6 bases). Germline loops: CDR1 SGDLS, CDR2 YYNGEE. The CDR3 length is 15 residues. Trimming stripped 0 bases from V and 5 bases from J, with 14 bases between. The DNA for the CDR3 is TGTGCCAGCAGCGTAGGCAGGGGTTGGGGTGAGACCCAGTACTTC. The encoded protein is CASSVGRGWGETQYF.

The rearrangement links TRBV7-9 to TRBJ1-1; a possible D gene is TRBD1 (5 bases). CDR1 and CDR2 (germline): SEHNR, FQNEAQ (reference sequence). CDR3 size: 12 residues. V lost 5 bases to trimming and J lost 7 bases, with 11 bases between them. CDR3 sequence (DNA): TGTGCCAGCAGCACAAGGACATTTGAAGCTTTCTTT. Its protein product is CASSTRTFEAFF.

The chain joins TRBV5-6 to TRBJ2-2; 9 bases map to TRBD2. CDR3 size: 16 residues. Germline lookup yields CDR1 SGHDT and CDR2 YYEEEE. V was clipped by 6 bases and J by 4 bases; unmatched bases: 10. The CDR3 DNA sequence: TGTGCCAGCAACTATGATAGCGGGAGAATCACCGGGGAGCTGTTTTTT. Amino acid sequence: CASNYDSGRITGELFF.